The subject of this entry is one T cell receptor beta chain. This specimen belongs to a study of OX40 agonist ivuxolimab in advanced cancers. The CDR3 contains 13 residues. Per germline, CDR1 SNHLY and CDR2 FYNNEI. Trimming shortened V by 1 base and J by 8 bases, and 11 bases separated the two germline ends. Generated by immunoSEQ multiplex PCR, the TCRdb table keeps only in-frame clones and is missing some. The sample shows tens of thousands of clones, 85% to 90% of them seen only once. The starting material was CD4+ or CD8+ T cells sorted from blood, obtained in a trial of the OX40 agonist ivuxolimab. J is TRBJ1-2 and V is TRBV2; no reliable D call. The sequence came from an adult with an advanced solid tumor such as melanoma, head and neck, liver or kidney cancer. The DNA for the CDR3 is TGTGCCAGCAGTGAAGAGGTCGGGAGCGGCTACACCTTC. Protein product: CASSEEVGSGYTF. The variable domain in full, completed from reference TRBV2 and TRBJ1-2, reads EPEVTQTPSHQVTQMGQEVILRCVPISNHLYFYWYRQILGQKVEFLVSFYNNEISEKSEIFDDQFSVERPDGSNFTLKIRSTKLEDSAMYFCASSEEVGSGYTFGSGTRLTVV.